Listed below are T cell receptor beta chains from one sample, sequenced in a study of T cells after yellow fever vaccination. Each CDR3 protein gets one entry after TCRdb re-called the 5' RACE reads with MiXCR. This repertoire shows approximately 70,000 distinct CDR3 sequences, over 6% found once; its top ten account for about 39%. Here the sequenced sample was CD8+ T cells sorted from PBMCs, taken approximately 40 days after the first yellow fever vaccination. The receptors were sampled from a man between 18 and 29 years old who received the YFV17D yellow fever vaccine. Both conserved end residues are part of each CDR3. D genes are given only for firm matches. Clone size is given for some rows only: seen once, a few or many times, or a class if the clone is expanded.

j_call clone_size d_call v_call cdr3_nt cdr3_aa
TRBJ2-1 many TRBD2 TRBV10-3 TGTGCCATCAGGGTTGGGGGACTAGCCCAGCACAATGAGCAGTTCTTC CAIRVGGLAQHNEQFF
TRBJ2-2 . . TRBV6-5 TGTGCCAGCAGTTACGAAATTTCCCCTCCCGGGGAGCTGTTTTTT CASSYEISPPGELFF
TRBJ2-6 . . TRBV4-3 TGCGCCAGCAGCCAAAAGGCGGTCTCTGGGGCCAACGTCCTGACTTTC CASSQKAVSGANVLTF
TRBJ2-2 . . TRBV19 TGTGCCAGTAGTCCTTGGTCAGGGCCGAACACCGGGGAGCTGTTTTTT CASSPWSGPNTGELFF
TRBJ2-1 many . TRBV7-3 TGTGCCAGCAGCTTAAACCCGTCTCGGGCCAATGAGCAGTTCTTC CASSLNPSRANEQFF
TRBJ1-1 many TRBD1 TRBV7-2 TGTGCCAGCAGCTTGGGGACAGGTTCTACATCGGACACTGAAGCTTTCTTT CASSLGTGSTSDTEAFF
TRBJ2-3 . TRBD2 TRBV11-2 TGTGCCAGCAGCCCGTTAGCGGGAGATACGCAGTATTTT CASSPLAGDTQYF
TRBJ2-1 many TRBD2 TRBV6-5 TGTGCCAGCAGCCCGACTAGCCGTTGGAATGAGCAGTTCTTC CASSPTSRWNEQFF
TRBJ2-3 many . TRBV6-1 TGTGCCACTGGCCGGGGAGGCACAGATACGCAGTATTTT CATGRGGTDTQYF
TRBJ2-5 few TRBD2 TRBV2 TGTGCCAGCAGTTCTCAAACTAGCGGCCTCCAAGAGACCCAGTACTTC CASSSQTSGLQETQYF
TRBJ2-7 many . TRBV2 TGTGCCAGCAGAGGGGGGACGGCGTACTACGAGCAGTACTTC CASRGGTAYYEQYF
TRBJ1-5 many . TRBV15 TGTGCCACCAGCGTCGGGGGAAGCAATCAGCCCCAGCATTTT CATSVGGSNQPQHF
TRBJ1-5 few . TRBV27 TGTGCCAGCAGTTTAGGGTCCGGGAATCAGCCCCAGCATTTT CASSLGSGNQPQHF
TRBJ2-7 . . TRBV7-8 TGTGCCAGCAGCACCTTCGGGAGAGGGGGGACCTACGAGCAGTACTTC CASSTFGRGGTYEQYF
TRBJ2-7 many . TRBV7-2 TGTGCCAGCAGCTCCTTGACTAACGAGCAGTACTTC CASSSLTNEQYF
TRBJ1-1 many . TRBV6-6 TGTGCCTCATGGACGGGACGAGCTTTCTTT CASWTGRAFF
TRBJ2-6 few TRBD2 TRBV4-2 TGTGCCAGCAGCCAGCGGGGGGGCTCTGGGGCCAACGTCCTGACTTTC CASSQRGGSGANVLTF
TRBJ2-1 many TRBD2 TRBV6-1 TGTGCCAGCAGTAAACGGACTAGTTGGGATGAGCAGTTCTTC CASSKRTSWDEQFF
TRBJ2-3 many TRBD2 TRBV4-3 TGCGCCAGCAGCCACCGCTTGGCGGGGGGAAGTAGGGATACGCAGTATTTT CASSHRLAGGSRDTQYF
TRBJ2-7 many . TRBV27 TGTGCCAGCAGTTTATCGGGTGGGCGGATGTCCTACGAGCAGTACTTC CASSLSGGRMSYEQYF
TRBJ2-2 many . TRBV4-3 TGCGCCAGCAGCCAAGCTTTGATCCGGGGCGGGGAGCTGTTTTTT CASSQALIRGGELFF
TRBJ1-1 . . TRBV5-6 TGTGCCAGCAGCCATATTCGACAGCCTAATGAAGCTTTCTTT CASSHIRQPNEAFF
TRBJ2-1 many . TRBV14 TGTGCCAGCAGCCAATTTAGCTACAATGAGCAGTTCTTC CASSQFSYNEQFF
TRBJ2-2 many . TRBV4-3 TGCGCCAGCAGCCCCGGGGTAACCACCGGGGAGCTGTTTTTT CASSPGVTTGELFF
TRBJ2-7 many TRBD2 TRBV5-5 TGTGCCAGCAGCATAGATTCCGGGACTAGCTACGTCGAGCAGTACTTC CASSIDSGTSYVEQYF
TRBJ2-1 many . TRBV7-6 TGTGCCAGCAGCGATAGTTCTAGCGCCGCCGTGAGTGAGCAGTTCTTC CASSDSSSAAVSEQFF
TRBJ1-1 many . TRBV28 TGTGCCAGCAGTCCCCAAGGGGGGCGGAGGGACACTGAAGCTTTCTTT CASSPQGGRRDTEAFF
TRBJ2-2 many . TRBV21-1 TGTGCCAGCAGCAAAGCCCTATCCTCTAGCGGGGGGTACGCGAACACCGGGGAGCTGTTTTTT CASSKALSSSGGYANTGELFF
TRBJ2-5 many . TRBV20-1 TGCAGTGCCAGGGGGGAAGAAGGGGGGGCGACGGAGACCCAGTACTTC CSARGEEGGATETQYF
TRBJ2-5 many TRBD2 TRBV7-3 TGTGCCAGCAGCTTAACGAATGGACTAGCGGGGACCCAGTACTTC CASSLTNGLAGTQYF
TRBJ2-7 many . TRBV20-1 TGCAGTGCTAGAGAGAGGACGGATTACGAGCAGTACTTC CSARERTDYEQYF
TRBJ1-2 few . TRBV29-1 TGCAGCGTTGAAGACCTCCCGGACGGCTACACCTTC CSVEDLPDGYTF
TRBJ2-3 many . TRBV29-1 TGCAGCGCTGACTATATAGCTGATTCGAGCACAGATACGCAGTATTTT CSADYIADSSTDTQYF
TRBJ2-5 few . TRBV6-1 TGTGCCAGCAGTCTCCAACTAGCCCGGGAGACCCAGTACTTC CASSLQLARETQYF
TRBJ2-5 few . TRBV7-6 TGTGCCAGCAGCTTAGGGTACCAAGAGACCCAGTACTTC CASSLGYQETQYF
TRBJ2-5 many . TRBV27 TGTGCCAGCAGTTTTCAGGGGAGAGAGACCCAGTACTTC CASSFQGRETQYF
TRBJ2-7 many TRBD2 TRBV7-9 TGTGCCAGCACCGCCCCAGCGGGGCACGGCGAGCAGTACTTC CASTAPAGHGEQYF
TRBJ1-6 many . TRBV7-6 TGTGCCAGCAGCTTGGGTGGGGGTTCCAATTCACCCCTCCACTTT CASSLGGGSNSPLHF
TRBJ1-2 . . TRBV6-5 TGTGCCAGCAGTTACTCGGACGGGGGAGCTAACTATGGCTACACCTTC CASSYSDGGANYGYTF
TRBJ1-3 . . TRBV7-6 TGTGCCAGCAGCAAAACAGGCTCCTCTGGAAACACCATATATTTT CASSKTGSSGNTIYF
TRBJ1-1 many . TRBV5-1 TGCGCCAGCAGCTTGGCAGGTCCAGGCAGGAGCACTGAAGCTTTCTTT CASSLAGPGRSTEAFF
TRBJ2-2 many . TRBV28 TGTGCCAGCACCCTAAGTCCCACCGGGGAGCTGTTTTTT CASTLSPTGELFF
TRBJ2-7 many . TRBV12-3/TRBV12-4 TGTGCCAGCAGCCAAGGGGGTACCTACGAGCAGTACTTC CASSQGGTYEQYF
TRBJ1-3 many . TRBV29-1 TGCAGCGTCTCCGGGACGGTCAACTCTGGAAACACCATATATTTT CSVSGTVNSGNTIYF
TRBJ2-1 few . TRBV4-3 TGCGCCAGCAGCCAAGAGACGGGGGGCGGGGTTGGGGGCCATGAGCAGTTCTTC CASSQETGGGVGGHEQFF
TRBJ2-5 many TRBD1 TRBV12-3/TRBV12-4 TGTGCCAGCAGGTCGACAGGGCGAGAGACCCAGTACTTC CASRSTGRETQYF
TRBJ2-1 . TRBD1 TRBV4-3 TGCGCCAGCAGCCGGAGTGGACAGGGATCACTTCTATCAGAGCAGTTCTTC CASSRSGQGSLLSEQFF
TRBJ2-5 many TRBD2 TRBV5-5 TGTGCCAGCAGCTTGAGCCGGCGAGCGGGGGACCAAGAGACCCAGTACTTC CASSLSRRAGDQETQYF
TRBJ1-2 many . TRBV7-9 TGTGCCAGCAGCTCCGACAGCTATGGCTACACCTTC CASSSDSYGYTF
TRBJ2-5 many TRBD2 TRBV7-2 TGTGCCAGCAGGCGAAGCGGGTCTAGCGGGGGGGAAGAGACCCAGTACTTC CASRRSGSSGGEETQYF
TRBJ2-7 many . TRBV2 TGTGCCAGCAGTGGAGGGATCGGCTCCTACGAGCAGTACTTC CASSGGIGSYEQYF
TRBJ2-7 many . TRBV2 TGTGCCAGCACCAGATCGGACGGCTACGAGCAGTACTTC CASTRSDGYEQYF
TRBJ2-3 many . TRBV7-9 TGTGCCAGCAGCTTAGGCGCTACAGATACGCAGTATTTT CASSLGATDTQYF